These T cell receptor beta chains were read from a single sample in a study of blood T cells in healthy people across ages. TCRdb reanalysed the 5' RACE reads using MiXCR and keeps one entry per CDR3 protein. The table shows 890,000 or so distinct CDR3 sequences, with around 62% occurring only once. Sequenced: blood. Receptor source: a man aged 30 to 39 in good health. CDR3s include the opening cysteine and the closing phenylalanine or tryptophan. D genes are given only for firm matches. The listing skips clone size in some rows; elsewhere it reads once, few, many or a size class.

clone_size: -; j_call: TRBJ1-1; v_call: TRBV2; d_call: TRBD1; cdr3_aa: CASAGQGKRGTEAFF; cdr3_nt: TGTGCCAGCGCTGGACAGGGGAAGAGGGGAACTGAAGCTTTCTTT
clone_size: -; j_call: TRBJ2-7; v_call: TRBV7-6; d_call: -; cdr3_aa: CASSLEAGCEQYF; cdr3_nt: TGTGCCAGCAGCTTAGAGGCCGGCTGCGAGCAGTACTTC
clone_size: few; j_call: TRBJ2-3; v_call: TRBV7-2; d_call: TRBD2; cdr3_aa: CASRRTSLLTDTQYF; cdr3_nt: TGTGCCAGCAGAAGGACTAGCCTCCTCACAGATACGCAGTATTTT
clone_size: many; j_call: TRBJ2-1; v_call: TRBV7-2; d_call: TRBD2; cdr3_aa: CASSFYHSGGAYNEQFF; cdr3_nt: TGTGCCAGCAGCTTTTACCATAGCGGGGGGGCCTACAATGAGCAGTTCTTC
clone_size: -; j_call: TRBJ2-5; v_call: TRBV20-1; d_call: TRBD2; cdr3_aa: CSVAGLAGFEQYF; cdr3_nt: TGCAGCGTTGCGGGACTAGCGGGGTTTGAGCAGTACTTC
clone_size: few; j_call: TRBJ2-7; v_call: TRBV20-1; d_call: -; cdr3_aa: CSARNFATYEQYF; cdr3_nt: TGCAGTGCTAGAAACTTCGCTACCTACGAGCAGTACTTC
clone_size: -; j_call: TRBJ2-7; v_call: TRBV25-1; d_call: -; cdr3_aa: CANSEYTGPTYEQYF; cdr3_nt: TGTGCCAACAGTGAATACACAGGGCCAACCTACGAGCAGTACTTC
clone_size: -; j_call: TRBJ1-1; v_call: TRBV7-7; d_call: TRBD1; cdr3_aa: CASSRDRDTEAFF; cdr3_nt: TGTGCTAGCAGCCGAGACAGGGACACTGAAGCTTTCTTT
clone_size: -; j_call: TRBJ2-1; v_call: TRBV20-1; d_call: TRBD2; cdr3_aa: CSARTPSGAGEQFF; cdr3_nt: TGCAGTGCTAGAACACCTAGCGGGGCGGGTGAGCAGTTCTTC
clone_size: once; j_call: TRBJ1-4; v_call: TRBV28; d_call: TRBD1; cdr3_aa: CASSSYLDRTHEKLFF; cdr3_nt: TGTGCCAGCAGTAGCTACCTGGACAGGACGCATGAAAAACTGTTTTTT